This TCR beta chain came from a study of CD8+ T cells in alopecia areata. The treatment was: oral pan-JAK inhibitor, 5-10 mg twice daily. As the sequencing template, cDNA was produced by extracting RNA and reverse transcribing it. Profiling relied on immunoSEQ multiplex PCR, and the TCRdb table lists in-frame clones only, not all of them. Among a few hundred thousand clones listed, around two fifths were seen once. The J segment lost 5 bases and the V segment lost 5 bases, leaving 5 bases of the junction unmatched. CDR3 size: 13 residues. The germline CDR1 and CDR2 sequences are SGHTA and FQGNSA. The source material was CD4+ T cells sorted from blood, sampled around week 31, from a patient treated with tofacitinib. This chain connects TRBV7-2 to TRBJ2-5; 7 nucleotides match TRBD1. The receptor comes from a human donor with alopecia areata. CDR3 residues: CASSPTGAETQYF. The CDR3 nucleotides read TGTGCCAGCAGCCCAACAGGGGCCGAGACCCAGTACTTC.